These 17 T cell receptor beta chains share one sample of origin, sequenced in a study of post-analysis software for immune sequencing data (dated by TCRdb to between 2015 and 2016). Findings and caveats that apply to the study as a whole: Significantly higher frequencies in patients than in controls were found for roughly 5 TRBV segments, including TRBV5-6, TRBV5-1 and TRBV20-1.

These TCRs' antigens remain unknown. Library creation used PCR. The run used an Illumina HiSeq 2500. Unique molecular identifiers were incorporated into TCR beta cDNA libraries to reduce PCR and sequencing biases. Using fastp trimming at Q25 and MiXCR clonotype assembly, TCRdb reanalyzed the public sequencing data and kept in-frame beta chains. When rows share a CDR3 protein, they turn into one entry using the most common DNA and genes. The sample table lists fewer than 850,000 distinct CDR3 sequences, more than 45% of them with a count of one. Roughly 4.9% of the sample goes to the ten largest clones. The sequenced sample consisted of blood. The receptors here all came from a girl aged 5-17 years with multiple sclerosis.

V is TRBV5-1 and J is TRBJ2-2; D remains unclear. This CDR3 has 13 residues. Trimming removed 1 base at V and 2 bases at J, with 3 bases between. The germline V gene encodes CDR1 SGHRS and CDR2 YFSETQ. For the CDR3, the DNA is TGCGCCAGCAGCTTGTTAAACACCGGGGAGCTGTTTTTT. Translated, it gives CASSLLNTGELFF. Full variable domain (remainder filled in from reference TRBV5-1 and TRBJ2-2): KAGVTQTPRYLIKTRGQQVTLSCSPISGHRSVSWYQQTPGQGLQFLFEYFSETQRNKGNFPGRFSGRQFSNSRSEMNVSTLELGDSALYLCASSLLNTGELFFGEGSRLTVL.

The chain combines TRBV7-9 with TRBJ2-7, with 8 positions matching TRBD1. Germline V lookup: CDR1 SEHNR, CDR2 FQNEAQ (reference sequence). Trimming cost V 5 bases and J 0 bases; bases outside gene matches: 6. The CDR3 is made up of 15 amino acids. This CDR3 is CASSRRTGYSYEQYF. The CDR3 bases are TGTGCCAGCAGCCGGCGGACAGGGTACTCCTACGAGCAGTACTTC.

This clonotype was recorded a few times. The genes are TRBV7-8 and TRBJ2-3; the D gene could be TRBD1 or TRBD2 (5 bases each). CDR1 and CDR2 (germline): SGHVS, FQNEAQ. Trimming shortened V by 3 bases and J by 0 bases, and 16 bases separated the two germline ends. The CDR3 contains 17 residues. The CDR3 protein is CASSFPGPQSSTDTQYF. The CDR3 DNA reads as TGTGCCAGCAGCTTCCCGGGGCCGCAATCTAGCACAGATACGCAGTATTTT.

V usage is TRBV7-2 and J usage is TRBJ2-1, with 8 bases matching TRBD2. The V and J ends lost 1 base and 4 bases, in that order; junction bases with no gene match: 12. The CDR3 is 18 residues long. The germline V gene encodes CDR1 SGHTA and CDR2 FQGNSA. CDR3 protein: CASSLVYRGREGYNEQFF. CDR3 coding DNA: TGTGCCAGCAGCTTAGTGTATAGGGGCCGGGAGGGTTACAATGAGCAGTTCTTC.

V is TRBV29-1 and J is TRBJ2-7; 7 bases line up with TRBD1. Germline values: CDR1 SQVTM, CDR2 ANQGSEA. J lost 3 bases, V lost 7 bases, and 6 bases had no gene match. The CDR3 runs to 12 residues. CDR3 in amino acids: CSAGDSGYEQYF. The CDR3 nucleotides read TGCAGCGCCGGGGACAGTGGCTACGAGCAGTACTTC.

This clonotype was seen a few times. The chain employs TRBV3-1 and TRBJ2-7; D gene uncertain. This CDR3 comprises 16 residues. Germline CDR1 and CDR2: LGHDT and YNNKEL (reference sequence). Between the trimmed V and J ends, which lost 0 bases and 0 bases, there was a span of 12 bases. CDR3 DNA sequence: TGTGCCAGCAGCCAAGATGCGGCGCAGCCCTCCTACGAGCAGTACTTC. The encoded protein is CASSQDAAQPSYEQYF.

The V call is TRBV21-1, the J call TRBJ2-7; the D segment call TRBD2 is taken from the table without a DNA check. TRBV21-1 is shown as a pseudogene. The CDR3 sequence is 15 residues long. CDR3 loop: CASTIAGVPHYEQYF. CDR3 DNA: TGTGCCAGCACTATAGCGGGAGTCCCTCACTACGAGCAGTACTTC.

V usage is TRBV7-6 and J usage is TRBJ2-7, with 7 bases matching TRBD1. The V gene end was trimmed by 5 bases and the J gene end by 0 bases; junction bases not matched to a gene: 4. Germline V lookup: CDR1 SGHVS, CDR2 FNYEAQ. This CDR3 region has 14 residues. CDR3 nucleotide sequence: TGTGCCAGCAGCATGGCAGGGGGCTCCTACGAGCAGTACTTC. It yields the protein CASSMAGGSYEQYF.

This chain uses TRBV20-1 with TRBJ1-2; perhaps TRBD1 as D (5 bases). The V and J ends lost 6 bases and 10 bases respectively, with 24 bases between them. The CDR3 has 14 residues. Germline V lookup: CDR1 DFQATT, CDR2 SNEGSKA (reference sequence). The CDR3 region has the DNA TGCAGTGCCCCGAGAAAGACAGTAATCCCCGACTACACCTTC. Amino acid sequence: CSAPRKTVIPDYTF.

The chain is built from TRBV4-1 and TRBJ2-5; 7 nucleotides align to TRBD1. Germline trimming cut 1 base from V and 4 bases from J; bases unmatched to any gene: 9. Per germline, CDR1 MGHRA and CDR2 YSYEKL. The CDR3 extends over 16 amino acids. In nucleotides, the CDR3 is TGCGCCAGCAGCCAAGTGGGACAGCCGGGCGGAGAGACCCAGTACTTC. Its protein product is CASSQVGQPGGETQYF.

The genes are TRBV29-1 and TRBJ2-1; D remains ambiguous. The CDR3 loop spans 13 amino acids. V gave up 4 bases and J gave up 10 bases, with 17 bases separating them. Germline CDR1 and CDR2: SQVTM and ANQGSEA. CDR3 nucleotides: TGCAGCGTTGCGGTCGCGTCTTTACGGGAGCAGTTCTTC. Translating it yields CSVAVASLREQFF.

This sequence joins TRBV6-1 and TRBJ1-1, with D hard to call. Deletions cut 10 bases from V and 3 bases from J, with 18 bases between. The CDR3 consists of 14 residues. Germline CDR1 is MNHNS and CDR2 is SASEGT. CDR3 DNA: TGTGCCAACACTCGCGACTCGGCGGACACTGAAGCTTTCTTT. This sequence encodes CANTRDSADTEAFF.

The rearrangement uses TRBV19 and TRBJ1-4; D not resolved. Between the trimmed V and J ends, which lost 3 bases and 8 bases, there was a span of 7 bases. The CDR3 has 12 residues. In germline, CDR1 is LNHDA, CDR2 SQIVND (reference sequence). Here the CDR3 DNA reads TGTGCCAGTAGTATTGGCCCGGAAAAACTGTTTTTT. It codes for CASSIGPEKLFF.

The chain recombines TRBV27 with TRBJ1-2, with D tentatively TRBD1 (6 bases). V lost 3 bases, J lost 8 bases, and 13 bases lay in between. Germline-derived CDR1 and CDR2 are MNHEY and SMNVEV (reference sequence). The length of the CDR3 is 13 residues. CDR3 sequence: CASSFIGGGGYTF. The DNA for the CDR3 is TGTGCCAGCAGTTTCATAGGGGGGGGAGGCTACACCTTC.

The chain joins TRBV20-1 to TRBJ2-5, with 7 positions matching TRBD1. The DNA end is more similar to TRBJ2-7, so the J call may be wrong. In germline, CDR1 is DFQATT, CDR2 SNEGSKA (reference sequence). CDR3 length: 15 amino acids. CDR3 region: CSARKGQPPGYEQYF. In DNA form, the CDR3 reads TGCAGTGCTAGAAAGGGACAGCCCCCCGGGTACGAGCAGTACTTC.

The V and J genes are TRBV7-9 and TRBJ1-2; perhaps TRBD1 as D (5 bases). The length of the CDR3 is 12 residues. CDR1 and CDR2 from the germline V gene are SEHNR and FQNEAQ (reference sequence). Trimming removed 6 bases from V and 8 bases from J, with 13 bases in between. CDR3 sequence: CASSGTRGGYTF. The CDR3 DNA reads TGTGCCAGCAGTGGGACTCGAGGAGGCTACACCTTC.

This chain joins TRBV7-2 and TRBJ2-7, with D tentatively TRBD1 (5 bases). Per the germline V gene, CDR1 is SGHTA and CDR2 is FQGNSA. This CDR3 region has 14 residues. Trimming took off 5 bases at V and 6 bases at J, with 17 bases between the two ends. CDR3 in amino acids: CASSLLQGPGEQYF. In DNA, the CDR3 is TGTGCCAGCAGCCTACTCCAGGGCCCAGGCGAGCAGTACTTC.